This entry lists 14 T cell receptor beta chains sequenced from one sample in a study of beta chain features in type 1 diabetes. Investigators reverse transcribed all isolated RNA, so they sequenced expressed TCRB transcripts. Assay used: immunoSEQ multiplex PCR; TCRdb lists only in-frame clones, some missing. The repertoire holds about 340,000 clones, with roughly a tenth as singletons. Study results and caveats: Shorter TCRB CDR3s, moderately but significantly so, marked every one of the four CD4+ subsets in Type 1 diabetes patients.

Their cognate antigens are unknown. Sequenced: central memory CD4+ T cells from blood. These receptor sequences come from a man aged 30-40 years with type 1 diabetes.

The chain uses TRBV7-2 and TRBJ2-5; 9 bases align to TRBD2. CDR1 is SGHTA and CDR2 is FQGNSA in the germline V gene. The CDR3 loop spans 14 amino acids. Losses at the gene ends were 3 bases for V and 4 bases for J; bases not matched to a gene: 3. CDR3 in DNA: TGTGCCAGCAGCTTCGGGACTAGCTCAGAGACCCAGTACTTC. It codes for CASSFGTSSETQYF.

The chain carries TRBV5-4 and TRBJ1-2; 8 positions match TRBD1. The V gene end was trimmed by 4 bases and the J gene end by 8 bases; junction bases not matched to a gene: 7. CDR1 is SGHNT, CDR2 YYREEE, per germline (reference sequence). CDR3 length: 13 amino acids. As DNA, the CDR3 is TGTGCCAGCAGCATGGACAGGGTAGGCGGCTACACCTTC. Translation: CASSMDRVGGYTF.

In this sample, this clone turned up a few times. The chain carries TRBV4-2 and TRBJ1-6, with a possible D match to TRBD1 (6 bases). Trimming stripped 3 bases from V and 5 bases from J, with 14 bases between. The length of the CDR3 is 16 residues. Per germline, CDR1 LGHNA and CDR2 YNFKEQ. CDR3 DNA: TGTGCCAGCAGCCATGCGCCGGGACAAGATAATTCACCCCTCCACTTT. This gives the protein CASSHAPGQDNSPLHF.

The rearrangement uses TRBV6-5 and TRBJ2-7; 7 nucleotides match TRBD1. The V segment lost 6 bases and the J segment 0 bases; nucleotides outside the gene matches: 5. The CDR3 totals 14 residues. Germline V lookup: CDR1 MNHEY, CDR2 SVGAGI. Written as DNA, the CDR3 is TGTGCCAGCAGGCTCGACAGGGCCTCCTACGAGCAGTACTTC. This encodes CASRLDRASYEQYF.

The V call is TRBV5-4, the J call TRBJ1-6, with 9 bases aligning to TRBD1. CDR1 SGHNT and CDR2 YYREEE come from the germline V gene (reference sequence). There are 16 residues in the CDR3. Trimming at V came to 0 bases and at J to 9 bases, leaving 7 bases not matched to a gene. This chain's CDR3 is CASSLDGTGFVSPLHF. CDR3 bases: TGTGCCAGCAGCTTGGATGGGACAGGGTTCGTTTCACCCCTCCACTTT.

This clone has only a few counts. The V call is TRBV7-9, the J call TRBJ2-7; TRBD1 matches at 9 bases. This CDR3 is 15 amino acids long. The trim removed 4 bases at V and 2 bases at J, leaving 6 bases unmatched. CDR1 and CDR2 (germline): SEHNR, FQNEAQ (reference sequence). CDR3 region: CASSSGQGLTYEQYF. The DNA of the CDR3 is TGTGCCAGCAGCTCCGGACAGGGGCTCACCTACGAGCAGTACTTC.

The table lists this clone with a few counts. The gene calls are TRBV18 and TRBJ2-1, with D possibly matching TRBD1 (5 bases). The germline V gene has CDR1 KGHSH and CDR2 LQKENI. The CDR3 extends over 16 amino acids. The ends were cut back, 3 bases at V and 3 bases at J, with 15 bases in the middle. This CDR3 reads CASSPTQVGFYNEQFF. Written as DNA, the CDR3 is TGTGCCAGCTCACCTACACAGGTTGGGTTCTACAATGAGCAGTTCTTC.

V gene TRBV5-1 combines with J gene TRBJ2-4; D gene unclear. Trimming took 4 bases from V and 8 from J, leaving 16 bases between them. The CDR3 consists of 14 residues. Germline V gene lookup returns CDR1 SGHRS and CDR2 YFSETQ. Written as DNA, the CDR3 is TGCGCCAGCAGCCCGGACGGGTGGAGTGACATTCAGTACTTC. This gives the protein CASSPDGWSDIQYF.

V is TRBV29-1 and J is TRBJ2-3, with a possible D match to TRBD2 (5 bases). This CDR3 has 11 amino acids. CDR1 and CDR2 (germline): SQVTM, ANQGSEA. V gave up 6 bases and J gave up 6 bases, with 10 bases separating them. The CDR3, as DNA: TGCAGCGTACGGCCGGGGGATACGCAGTATTTT. Translated, it gives CSVRPGDTQYF.

This chain connects TRBV6-5 to TRBJ1-5; no firm D call. Germline V gene lookup returns CDR1 MNHEY and CDR2 SVGAGI. V was pared by 8 bases and J by 1 base, with 9 bases between. CDR3 length: 13 amino acids. The CDR3 region has the DNA TGTGCCAGCGGATCTTCGAGCAATCAGCCCCAGCATTTT. Its translation is CASGSSSNQPQHF.

This sequence joins TRBV29-1 and TRBJ1-2, with D possibly matching TRBD1 (5 bases). The germline gives CDR1 SQVTM, CDR2 ANQGSEA. The CDR3 is made up of 14 amino acids. Trimming took 2 bases from V and 2 from J, leaving 12 bases between them. DNA of the CDR3: TGCAGCGTTGAACGGGGGTCCAGAAACTATGGCTACACCTTC. Protein product: CSVERGSRNYGYTF.

This chain joins TRBV2 and TRBJ2-7, with D possibly matching TRBD1 (6 bases). This CDR3 region has 15 residues. The germline V gene encodes CDR1 SNHLY and CDR2 FYNNEI. Trimming removed 7 bases at V and 3 bases at J, with 19 bases between. CDR3 in amino acids: CASKREGQGYYEQYF. The CDR3 DNA reads TGTGCCAGCAAAAGGGAAGGGCAGGGGTACTACGAGCAGTACTTC.

The genes are TRBV6-1 and TRBJ2-3, with D perhaps TRBD2 (6 bases). V gave up 4 bases and J gave up 2 bases, with 19 bases separating them. This CDR3 comprises 17 residues. CDR1 and CDR2 (germline): MNHNS, SASEGT. The CDR3 loop is CASSAAASVLLTDTQYF. In nucleotides, the CDR3 is TGTGCCAGCAGTGCGGCGGCTAGCGTCCTCCTCACAGATACGCAGTATTTT.

This clone was counted many times. Additional DNA sequences in this sample encode the identical CDR3. The chain has TRBV9 and TRBJ2-3; D not resolved. The ends were cut back, 0 bases at V and 6 bases at J, with 2 bases in the middle. This CDR3 is built from 11 residues. Per the germline V gene, CDR1 is SGDLS and CDR2 is YYNGEE. The CDR3 protein is CASSVEDTQYF. The CDR3 coding sequence is TGTGCCAGCAGCGTAGAGGATACGCAGTATTTT.